This T cell receptor beta chain was obtained from a study of regulatory dendritic cells for organ transplantation. Findings of the study overall: Regulatory dendritic cells appeared to expand memory CD8+ clones less than mature ones. Memory CD8+ T cells were the most oligoclonal; naive cells were highly diverse. Resting memory CD8+ T cells held the most alloreactive clonotypes.

On this clone: No antigen is known for it.

Naive CD45RA+ and memory CD45RO+ CD4+ or CD8+ T cells were FACS-sorted. Trimming shortened V by 4 bases and J by 0 bases, and 7 bases separated the two germline ends. This CDR3 spans 14 amino acids. The germline gives CDR1 SGHTA, CDR2 FQGTGA. Only in-frame clones appear in the TCRdb table, and some are missing; sequencing was by immunoSEQ multiplex PCR. The sample consists of fewer than 40,000 clones, just over 90% of them appearing once. The sample consisted of naive CD8+ T cells from blood. Sample subset: CD45RA+ naive T cells. This sequence originates from a human donor in good health. The V call is TRBV7-3, the J call TRBJ2-1; D is undetermined. CDR3 region: CASSSDDSYNEQFF. The CDR3, as DNA: TGTGCCAGCAGCTCAGATGACTCCTACAATGAGCAGTTCTTC. The whole variable domain, remainder taken from reference TRBV7-3 and TRBJ2-1, is GAGVSQTPSNKVTEKGKYVELRCDPISGHTALYWYRQSLGQGPEFLIYFQGTGAADDSGLPNDRFFAVRPEGSVSTLKIQRTERGDSAVYLCASSSDDSYNEQFFGPGTRLTVL.